This T cell receptor beta chain was identified during a study of T cells in Graves' hyperthyroidism and ophthalmopathy. The length of the CDR3 is 13 residues. The germline V and J ends were trimmed by 1 base and 7 bases, with 10 bases remaining between them. RNA transcripts yielded amplified TCR beta CDR3 regions. First-round RT-PCR of the TCR CDR3 relied on the HTBI primer set. In TCRdb, the multiplex PCR reads were re-called with MiXCR into one record per CDR3 protein. Of approximately 520,000 distinct CDR3 sequences in the sample, around 20% were seen once. Orbital computed tomography and thyroid ultrasound, together with serum TRAb and thyroxine and clinical symptoms, were used for diagnoses. This clonotype was recorded at least ten times.

The specimen sequenced was blood. The chain couples TRBV12-3 or TRBV12-4 to TRBJ1-1, with D tentatively TRBD1 (5 bases). The origin of this receptor is a man between 18 and 35 years old with Graves' hyperthyroidism. CDR3 region: CASSLGGADEAFF. CDR3 nucleotides: TGTGCCAGCAGTTTAGGAGGGGCCGATGAAGCTTTCTTT.